Below are 16 T cell receptor beta chains sequenced from a single sample in a study of OX40 agonist ivuxolimab in advanced cancers. Assay: immunoSEQ multiplex PCR; the TCRdb copy retains only in-frame clones and omits some. The table has around 69,000 clones, approximately 80% seen once. Sample: CD4+ or CD8+ T cells sorted from blood, taken in a trial of the OX40 agonist ivuxolimab. All receptors come from an adult with an advanced solid tumor such as melanoma, head and neck, liver or kidney cancer.

This clone was seen only once. The same CDR3 also results from other DNA sequences found in this sample. The chain employs TRBV2 and TRBJ1-4; possible D gene TRBD1, 5 bases. Trimming removed 1 base at V and 2 bases at J, with 8 bases between. The CDR3 spans 15 residues. The germline V gene has CDR1 SNHLY and CDR2 FYNNEI. This CDR3 is CASSEDRTTNEKLFF. CDR3 nucleotides: TGTGCCAGCAGTGAAGACAGGACTACTAATGAAAAACTGTTTTTT.

The CDR3 sequence is CASSANSRETQYF. CDR3 nucleotide sequence: TGTGCCAGCAGCGCGAACTCTAGGGAGACCCAGTACTTC. The chain recombines TRBV7-2 with TRBJ2-5; no clear D gene. Trimming left V 5 bases short and J 5 bases short, with 12 bases between. The CDR3 totals 13 residues. Germline V lookup: CDR1 SGHTA, CDR2 FQGNSA.

This chain joins TRBV5-1 and TRBJ2-1; D possibly uses TRBD1 or TRBD2 (5 bases each). CDR1 SGHRS and CDR2 YFSETQ come from the germline V gene. CDR3 length: 14 amino acids. V lost 3 bases to trimming and J lost 4 bases, with 11 bases between them. This CDR3 is CASSWGREYNEQFF. The DNA for the CDR3 is TGCGCCAGCAGCTGGGGCAGGGAGTACAATGAGCAGTTCTTC.

The rearrangement joins TRBV19 to TRBJ1-2, with TRBD1 matching over 7 bases. Germline CDR1 reads LNHDA; CDR2 reads SQIVND (reference sequence). The V and J ends lost 6 bases and 2 bases, in that order; junction bases with no gene match: 15. The CDR3 covers 17 residues. CDR3 sequence reads: CASRPFEGDRTNYGYTF. CDR3 DNA sequence: TGTGCCAGTAGACCCTTTGAGGGGGACAGAACGAACTATGGCTACACCTTC. The full variable domain, completed using reference TRBV19 and TRBJ1-2, is DGGITQSPKYLFRKEGQNVTLSCEQNLNHDAMYWYRQDPGQGLRLIYYSQIVNDFQKGDIAEGYSVSREKKESFPLTVTSAQKNPTAFYLCASRPFEGDRTNYGYTFGSGTRLTVV.

This chain uses TRBV5-1 with TRBJ1-2, with D possibly matching TRBD1 (5 bases). Trimming pared 0 bases from V and 6 bases from J, leaving 18 bases between. Germline CDR1 is SGHRS and CDR2 is YFSETQ. The CDR3 is 16 residues long. In nucleotides, the CDR3 is TGCGCCAGCAGCTTGGCCACCGACAGATACCAAGATGGCTACACCTTC. As protein: CASSLATDRYQDGYTF.

The chain combines TRBV5-4 with TRBJ1-1; no firm D call. CDR1 is SGHNT and CDR2 is YYREEE in the germline V gene (reference sequence). The V gene lost 0 bases and the J gene lost 4 bases, with 10 bases spanning the gap. The CDR3 consists of 14 residues. This chain's CDR3 is CASSLGGVVTEAFF. The CDR3 bases are TGTGCCAGCAGCTTGGGGGGTGTGGTCACTGAAGCTTTCTTT.

This clone was detected only once. The genes are TRBV28 and TRBJ1-2, with 7 bases aligning to TRBD1. This CDR3 spans 18 amino acids. The junction had 22 bases not matched to a gene; V was cut back by 5 bases and J by 7 bases. The germline V gene has CDR1 MDHEN and CDR2 SYDVKM. The CDR3 sequence is CASSPGTASSPMAVGYTF. The CDR3 nucleotides are TGTGCCAGCAGTCCTGGGACAGCGAGCTCCCCAATGGCGGTTGGCTACACCTTC.

This chain uses TRBV14 with TRBJ1-6; 10 nucleotides align to TRBD1. CDR1 SGHDN and CDR2 FVKESK come from the germline V gene. The CDR3 runs 15 residues. V lost 5 bases and J lost 7; bases outside the gene matches: 5. The CDR3 spells CASSIRDRGNSPLHF. DNA for the CDR3: TGTGCCAGCAGCATACGGGACAGGGGAAATTCACCCCTCCACTTT.

This clone has just a few counts. This chain links TRBV30 with TRBJ2-7; 14 nucleotides agree with TRBD2. The germline gives CDR1 GTSNPN, CDR2 SVGIG (reference sequence). The CDR3 is 15 residues long. Unmatched junction bases numbered 10, after V lost 5 bases and J lost 7 bases. The CDR3 nucleotides are TGTGCCTGGGCCGAGGGACTAGCGGGAGTCCGGGAGCAGTACTTC. It yields the protein CAWAEGLAGVREQYF.

The chain recombines TRBV2 with TRBJ2-5; the match to TRBD1 covers 7 bases. The germline CDR1 and CDR2 sequences are SNHLY and FYNNEI. The V and J ends lost 6 bases and 4 bases, in that order; junction bases with no gene match: 8. The CDR3 covers 14 residues. CDR3 nucleotides: TGTGCCAGCAGACTAGGGGGCAGTAGAGAGACCCAGTACTTC. Amino acid sequence: CASRLGGSRETQYF.

The count of this clone is one. This sequence joins TRBV5-1 and TRBJ1-2; D call uncertain. Between the trimmed V and J ends, which lost 1 base and 3 bases, there was a span of 13 bases. The length of the CDR3 is 15 residues. Germline V lookup: CDR1 SGHRS, CDR2 YFSETQ. CDR3 loop: CASSLSNGEYYGYTF. The CDR3 DNA sequence: TGCGCCAGCAGCTTGTCTAATGGGGAGTACTATGGCTACACCTTC.

The V and J genes are TRBV6-1 and TRBJ1-5; D unclear. The CDR3 has 14 amino acids. Germline V lookup: CDR1 MNHNS, CDR2 SASEGT. The germline V and J ends were trimmed by 0 bases and 5 bases, with 8 bases remaining between them. The CDR3 sequence: CASSEALAHQPQHF. Here the CDR3 DNA reads TGTGCCAGCAGTGAAGCGCTGGCCCATCAGCCCCAGCATTTT.

J is TRBJ1-2 and V is TRBV6-5, with 7 bases lining up with TRBD1. CDR3 size: 12 residues. The ends lost 6 bases at V and 5 bases at J; junction bases unmatched: 3. From germline, CDR1 is MNHEY and CDR2 SVGAGI. The CDR3 nucleotides read TGTGCCAGCAGCAAACAGGGGTATGGCTACACCTTC. This codes for CASSKQGYGYTF.

The chain employs TRBV5-1 and TRBJ1-4, with D uncertain. The ends were cut back, 4 bases at V and 0 bases at J, with 7 bases in the middle. CDR1 SGHRS and CDR2 YFSETQ come from the germline V gene. The CDR3 totals 14 residues. The CDR3 DNA follows: TGCGCCAGCAGCCATCGTACAACTAATGAAAAACTGTTTTTT. Protein product: CASSHRTTNEKLFF. The full variable domain, with the rest looked up from reference TRBV5-1 and TRBJ1-4, is KAGVTQTPRYLIKTRGQQVTLSCSPISGHRSVSWYQQTPGQGLQFLFEYFSETQRNKGNFPGRFSGRQFSNSRSEMNVSTLELGDSALYLCASSHRTTNEKLFFGSGTQLSVL.

The V gene is TRBV30, the J gene TRBJ2-1; no definite D call. Germline assignment: CDR1 GTSNPN and CDR2 SVGIG (reference sequence). V was clipped by 0 bases and J by 0 bases, with 9 bases between them. The length of the CDR3 is 15 residues. The DNA of the CDR3 is TGTGCCTGGAGTGTAGACCGATCCTCCTACAATGAGCAGTTCTTC. Translating it yields CAWSVDRSSYNEQFF.

This sequence joins TRBV7-2 and TRBJ2-3, with D perhaps TRBD2 (6 bases). V was shortened by 5 bases and J by 0 bases, with 15 bases between the two germline ends. This CDR3 is built from 16 residues. From germline, CDR1 is SGHTA and CDR2 FQGNSA. CDR3 DNA: TGTGCCAGCAGCACCAAGTGGGGGGTGAGCACAGATACGCAGTATTTT. Translated, it gives CASSTKWGVSTDTQYF. Using reference TRBV7-2 and TRBJ2-3 for the parts outside the CDR3, the full variable domain is GAGVSQSPSNKVTEKGKDVELRCDPISGHTALYWYRQSLGQGLEFLIYFQGNSAPDKSGLPSDRFSAERTGGSVSTLTIQRTQQEDSAVYLCASSTKWGVSTDTQYFGPGTRLTVL.